The 14 T cell receptor beta chains presented below share a single source sample, sequenced in a study of siplizumab effects on memory and regulatory T cells. Libraries were prepared by immunoSEQ multiplex PCR; TCRdb keeps only in-frame clonotypes and omits some of them. The sample includes around 100,000 clones, about 95% seen only once; the top ten take roughly 0.61%. The source material was Tregs sorted from blood. The receptor set was obtained from a human donor in good health.

The rearrangement links TRBV30 to TRBJ2-4, with 8 positions matching TRBD2. V was pared by 0 bases and J by 7 bases, with 5 bases of the junction left unmatched. Germline loops: CDR1 GTSNPN, CDR2 SVGIG (reference sequence). The CDR3 runs to 14 residues. In DNA form, the CDR3 reads TGTGCCTGGAGTGTACACGGGAGGGCCAACATTCAGTACTTC. It specifies CAWSVHGRANIQYF.

The rearrangement joins TRBV28 to TRBJ2-7, with unresolved D. Between the trimmed V and J ends, which lost 8 bases and 5 bases, there was a span of 13 bases. This CDR3 comprises 12 residues. CDR1 and CDR2 from the germline V gene are MDHEN and SYDVKM. CDR3 DNA: TGTGCCAGCGGCAAAACTTGGAACGAGCAGTACTTC. Its protein is CASGKTWNEQYF.

This clone appeared once. V and J are TRBV30 and TRBJ2-5, with D hard to call. In germline, CDR1 is GTSNPN, CDR2 SVGIG (reference sequence). The CDR3 has 15 amino acids. With 1 base removed from V and 5 bases from J, the gap between germline ends came to 17 bases. CDR3 bases: TGTGCCTGGAGTGCCTTAACTTGGGCGGAGGAGACCCAGTACTTC. The encoded protein is CAWSALTWAEETQYF.

The chain uses TRBV28 and TRBJ2-7; the D gene is possibly TRBD2 (6 bases). Looked up from germline, CDR1 is MDHEN and CDR2 is SYDVKM. CDR3 size: 16 residues. With 5 bases removed from V and 4 bases from J, the gap between germline ends came to 21 bases. This chain's CDR3 is CASSQRGISGIYEQYF. The CDR3 DNA sequence: TGTGCCAGCAGTCAGCGCGGGATTAGCGGTATTTACGAGCAGTACTTC.

The chain combines TRBV27 with TRBJ2-5, with D perhaps matching TRBD2 (5 bases). The CDR3 spans 13 residues. Germline CDR1 MNHEY, CDR2 SMNVEV (reference sequence). V lost 9 bases and J 4 bases, leaving 15 bases between the germline ends. DNA of the CDR3: TGTGCCAGTAGACGGGCAGGAGGAGAGACCCAGTACTTC. The encoded protein is CASRRAGGETQYF.

The genes are TRBV28 and TRBJ1-2, with TRBD1 matching 8 bases. The CDR3 runs 15 residues. Trimming cost V 1 base and J 4 bases; bases outside gene matches: 5. Germline V CDR1 and CDR2: MDHEN, SYDVKM. CDR3 in DNA: TGTGCCAGCAGTTTATCACGGACAGGGAGCTATGGCTACACCTTC. Its translation is CASSLSRTGSYGYTF.

V usage is TRBV7-8 and J usage is TRBJ2-5, with D perhaps assigned TRBD1 or TRBD2 (7 bases each). The ends were cut back, 5 bases at V and 4 bases at J, with 14 bases in the middle. Germline V gene data show CDR1 as SGHVS and CDR2 as FQNEAQ. CDR3 length equals 14 residues. CDR3 coding DNA: TGTGCCAGCAGCAACCCAGGGGGGGGAGAGACCCAGTACTTC. Translation: CASSNPGGGETQYF. The full variable domain, rest sourced from reference TRBV7-8 and TRBJ2-5, is GAGVSQSPRYKVAKRGQDVALRCDPISGHVSLFWYQQALGQGPEFLTYFQNEAQLDKSGLPSDRFFAERPEGSVSTLKIQRTQQEDSAVYLCASSNPGGGETQYFGPGTRLLVL.

This clone was seen a single time. J is TRBJ2-1 and V is TRBV9; 9 bases map to TRBD1. There are 15 residues in the CDR3. Germline V CDR1 and CDR2: SGDLS, YYNGEE. The ends lost 3 bases at V and 7 bases at J; junction bases unmatched: 8. The CDR3 is CASSATGQGINEQFF. CDR3 sequence (DNA): TGTGCCAGCAGCGCGACGGGACAGGGAATAAATGAGCAGTTCTTC.

CDR3 in DNA: TGCGCCAGCAGCCAAGGTTTTAATTTTGGACAGCCCCAGCATTTT. Amino acid sequence: CASSQGFNFGQPQHF. The gene calls are TRBV4-1 and TRBJ1-5; no firm D call. V was pared by 1 base and J by 7 bases, with 14 bases between. The germline CDR1 and CDR2 sequences are MGHRA and YSYEKL. There are 15 residues in the CDR3.

This chain joins TRBV6-5 and TRBJ2-1; no firm D call. This CDR3 region has 14 residues. Per germline, CDR1 MNHEY and CDR2 SVGAGI. V lost 5 bases and J lost 7, with 15 bases in between. The CDR3 protein is CASSRNYLQNEQFF. CDR3 DNA sequence: TGTGCCAGCAGTCGAAACTATCTACAGAATGAGCAGTTCTTC.

This chain links TRBV10-2 with TRBJ2-1; no reliable D call. Germline V gives CDR1 WSHSY, CDR2 SAAADI. The V gene lost 7 bases and the J gene lost 3 bases, with 13 bases spanning the gap. CDR3 length: 14 amino acids. CDR3 sequence reads: CASTSRVYYNEQFF. In DNA form, the CDR3 reads TGCGCCAGCACTTCCAGAGTGTACTACAATGAGCAGTTCTTC.

V gene TRBV7-6 combines with J gene TRBJ2-3, with 11 bases identical to TRBD2. CDR1 and CDR2 from the germline V gene are SGHVS and FNYEAQ. CDR3 length equals 16 residues. Trimming cost V 4 bases and J 6 bases; bases outside gene matches: 9. The CDR3 region has the DNA TGTGCCAGCAGCTCGGTAGCGGGAGGGCGGGCTGATACGCAGTATTTT. This codes for CASSSVAGGRADTQYF.

The V gene is TRBV28, the J gene TRBJ1-1; no clear D. Germline assignment: CDR1 MDHEN and CDR2 SYDVKM. V gave up 1 base and J gave up 2 bases, with 14 bases separating them. There are 16 residues in the CDR3. CDR3 coding DNA: TGTGCCAGCAGTTTATTGACAATTATACTTAACACTGAAGCTTTCTTT. Its protein is CASSLLTIILNTEAFF.

This rearrangement joins TRBV6-1 to TRBJ1-5; D is ambiguous. Trimming removed 4 bases at V and 3 bases at J, with 10 bases between. This CDR3 spans 14 amino acids. Germline CDR1 MNHNS, CDR2 SASEGT. The CDR3 DNA reads as TGTGCCAGCAGTGGGACGTTCATCAATCAGCCCCAGCATTTT. This translates into CASSGTFINQPQHF.